The clone carrying this TCR beta chain was observed a few times. The germline gives CDR1 LNHDA, CDR2 SQIVND (reference sequence). V trimming: 1 base; J trimming: 3 bases; junction bases outside the gene matches: 3. The CDR3 is 16 amino acids. Here immunoSEQ multiplex PCR was the method, and the copy in TCRdb shows in-frame clones only, minus some. The sample consists of about 250,000 clones, 80% to 90% of them appearing once. Participants were aged roughly 18 to 90 years, lived in roughly 25 US areas, and enrolled virtually. The study recruited exposed participants who had met a COVID-19 case within 2 weeks before entry. These data belong to a study of blood T cell repertoires in COVID-19.

This clonotype was sampled from a middle-aged woman who had been exposed to COVID-19. Sequenced material: PBMCs or T cells enriched from blood (not recorded which). The chain carries TRBV19 and TRBJ2-3, with 11 positions matching TRBD2. DNA for the CDR3: TGTGCCAGTAGTATAGTTAGCGGGGGGGGAACAGATACGCAGTATTTT. Encoded protein: CASSIVSGGGTDTQYF.